The 13 T cell receptor beta chains given below trace back to one sample, sequenced in a study of molecular identifiers for immune sequencing clone quantification. TCRdb recomputed calls from the PCR reads with MiXCR, one row per CDR3 protein. This table has around 470,000 distinct CDR3 sequences, around 23% appearing once. The sequencing input was naive CD8+ T cells from blood, with Jurkat cell RNA spiked in. Subset: FACS-sorted CD8+CD4-CCR7+CD45RA+ naive T cells. Every receptor here comes from a human donor in good health. Some libraries in this study had Jurkat cell RNA spiked in.

The chain carries TRBV28 and TRBJ2-1; a weak D match, TRBD2 (5 bases). Trimming took off 2 bases at V and 9 bases at J, with 20 bases between the two ends. The CDR3 runs 16 residues. Per the germline V gene, CDR1 is MDHEN and CDR2 is SYDVKM. The CDR3 coding sequence is TGTGCCAGCAGTTTAATTCCGAGCGGAAGAAATGTTGAGCAGTTCTTC. Translating gives CASSLIPSGRNVEQFF.

As for this clonotype: Without the conserved terminal phenylalanine or tryptophan, this CDR3 likely stems from a read error. The V call is TRBV12-3 or TRBV12-4, the J call TRBJ1-5; TRBD1 aligns across 8 bases. V shed 3 bases, J shed 3 bases, and the junction held 4 bases outside the gene matches. CDR3 size: 15 residues. The CDR3 bases are TGTGCCAGCAGTTTGAGGACAGGGTCCAATCAGCCCCAGCATCTT. Protein sequence: CASSLRTGSNQPQHL.

This clonotype was counted only a few times. The chain is built from TRBV20-1 and TRBJ2-7; tentatively, D is TRBD2 (6 bases). Trimming removed 1 base at V and 1 base at J, with 11 bases between. Germline loops: CDR1 DFQATT, CDR2 SNEGSKA (reference sequence). The CDR3 is 14 residues long. The CDR3 loop is CSARVRERSYEQYF. In nucleotides, the CDR3 is TGCAGTGCTAGAGTACGGGAGAGGTCCTACGAGCAGTACTTC.

This clonotype was recorded many times. The chain joins TRBV12-3 or TRBV12-4 to TRBJ2-3; no reliable D call. CDR3 size: 15 residues. The ends were cut back, 6 bases at V and 0 bases at J, with 13 bases in the middle. CDR3 sequence: CASSPHKGSTDTQYF. CDR3 bases: TGTGCCAGCAGCCCCCATAAAGGAAGCACAGATACGCAGTATTTT.

This chain links TRBV6-5 with TRBJ2-5; a possible D gene is TRBD2 (6 bases). The CDR3 length is 16 residues. Germline CDR1 and CDR2: MNHEY and SVGAGI. Trimming took off 5 bases at V and 4 bases at J, with 20 bases between the two ends. The CDR3, as DNA: TGTGCCAGCAGTGACGCCTGGGCGGGATTAGGAGAGACCCAGTACTTC. Its translation: CASSDAWAGLGETQYF.

In the case of this clonotype: A read error may explain this, as a much larger clone is one base away. Here the CDR3 omits its conserved ending phenylalanine or tryptophan, so a read error is the likely source. J is TRBJ1-5 and V is TRBV18, with D hard to call. From germline, CDR1 is KGHSH and CDR2 LQKENI. CDR3 size: 13 residues. V shed 3 bases and J shed 8 bases, with 11 bases lying between them. This chain's CDR3 is CASSPQEYEPQHS. Here the CDR3 DNA reads TGTGCCAGCTCACCCCAGGAGTATGAGCCCCAGCATTCT.

This clonotype has ten or more counts. The rearrangement links TRBV27 to TRBJ2-7; D is unclear. The germline CDR1 and CDR2 sequences are MNHEY and SMNVEV (reference sequence). The CDR3 is 15 amino acids. Deletions cut 3 bases from V and 2 bases from J, with 14 bases between. The CDR3 bases are TGTGCCAGCAGTTTTCGCGGTCCCATTGCCTACGAGCAGTACTTC. It encodes CASSFRGPIAYEQYF.

About this clonotype itself: This clone may be a read error of a much larger clone one base away. The chain joins TRBV7-2 to TRBJ2-3; TRBD2 matches 11 bases. The CDR3 covers 15 residues. Germline V gene lookup returns CDR1 SGHTA and CDR2 FQGNSA. In nucleotides, the CDR3 is TGTGCCGGCAGCTTAGACACTAGCGGGGGAGATACGCAGTATTTT. Its translation is CAGSLDTSGGDTQYF.

This clonotype was recorded at least ten times. This chain uses TRBV28 with TRBJ2-7; 8 bases agree with TRBD1. V was clipped by 2 bases and J by 5 bases; unmatched bases: 5. CDR3 length: 14 residues. Germline CDR1 and CDR2: MDHEN and SYDVKM. The CDR3 sequence: CASSLRQGLNEQYF. In DNA form, the CDR3 reads TGTGCCAGCAGTTTACGACAGGGGTTGAACGAGCAGTACTTC.

This clonotype was picked up a small number of times. The gene calls are TRBV6-5 and TRBJ1-4; 7 bases line up with TRBD1. With V trimmed by 6 bases and J by 8 bases, 12 bases remained unmatched. CDR1 is MNHEY and CDR2 is SVGAGI in the germline V gene. CDR3 length: 15 residues. The CDR3 here is CASRGTAGRREKLFF. The CDR3 DNA is TGTGCCAGCAGGGGGACAGCGGGGCGGCGGGAAAAACTGTTTTTT.

This clonotype was counted only a few times. This chain connects TRBV6-5 to TRBJ1-1; weak D call: TRBD1 (5 bases). Germline V CDR1 and CDR2: MNHEY, SVGAGI. CDR3 length equals 15 residues. The germline V and J ends were trimmed by 0 bases and 5 bases, with 13 bases remaining between them. The CDR3 sequence: CASSYSGTSRTEAFF. Here the CDR3 DNA reads TGTGCCAGCAGTTACTCGGGGACGAGCAGGACTGAAGCTTTCTTT.

The chain recombines TRBV4-1 with TRBJ2-1; the D is unclear. This CDR3 comprises 13 residues. Germline V lookup: CDR1 MGHRA, CDR2 YSYEKL. Trimming took off 1 base at V and 4 bases at J, with 5 bases between the two ends. Here the CDR3 DNA reads TGCGCCAGCAGCCAAGCCGAGTACAATGAGCAGTTCTTC. Translating gives CASSQAEYNEQFF.

This clonotype has only a few counts. The rearrangement uses TRBV19 and TRBJ2-7, with 9 bases matching TRBD1. Germline CDR1 LNHDA, CDR2 SQIVND (reference sequence). The J segment lost 7 bases and the V segment lost 5 bases, leaving 6 bases of the junction unmatched. The CDR3 runs 13 residues. CDR3 DNA: TGTGCCAGTAGTCCACCGGGACAGGGTGAGCAGTACTTC. Amino acids: CASSPPGQGEQYF.